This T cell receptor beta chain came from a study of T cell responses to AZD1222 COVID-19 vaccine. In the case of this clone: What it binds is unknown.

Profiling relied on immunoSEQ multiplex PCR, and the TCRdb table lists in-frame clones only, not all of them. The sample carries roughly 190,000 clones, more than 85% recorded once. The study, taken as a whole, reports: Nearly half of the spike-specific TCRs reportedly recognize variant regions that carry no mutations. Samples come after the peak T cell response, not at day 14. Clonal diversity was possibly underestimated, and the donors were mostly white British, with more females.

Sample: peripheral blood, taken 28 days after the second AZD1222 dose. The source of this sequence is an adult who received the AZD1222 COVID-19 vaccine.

Here the CDR3 reads CASSQWNTEAFF. The CDR3 region has the DNA TGTGCCAGCAGCCAATGGAACACTGAAGCTTTCTTT. This chain joins TRBV3-1 (or the pseudogene TRBV3-2) and TRBJ1-1, with D unclear. The V end lost 2 bases, the J end lost 1 base, and 2 bases lay between the germline ends. Germline loops: CDR1 LGHDT, CDR2 YNNKEL (reference sequence). There are 12 residues in the CDR3.